This TCR beta chain came from a study of control samples from healthy donors and cancer patients. The assay was immunoSEQ multiplex PCR, and TCRdb's table has in-frame clones only and misses some. Of approximately 170,000 clones listed, roughly nine tenths are singletons. V shed 3 bases and J shed 2 bases, with 8 bases lying between them. CDR3 length: 12 amino acids. CDR1 and CDR2 (germline): SQVTM, ANQGSEA. Concerning this clone itself: Other DNA sequences from this sample encode an identical CDR3 as well.

The material sequenced was blood. This clonotype was obtained from a woman under 40 in good health. This chain joins TRBV29-1 and TRBJ2-7; D is perhaps TRBD1 (6 bases). The chain's CDR3 is CSVESGAYEQYF. CDR3 bases: TGCAGCGTTGAGTCAGGGGCCTACGAGCAGTACTTC.